This TCR beta chain was recorded in a study of CD4 T cells in relation to SARS-CoV-2 and coronaviruses. General observations from the study: In around three fifths of donors, memory CD4+ clonotypes crossrecognized SARS-CoV-2 and at least one common cold coronavirus spike.

About this clone itself: Its antigen is unknown.

The unexposed donors gave CD4+ T cells in about 2010-2019, prior to COVID-19. TCRdb's table, derived via immunoSEQ multiplex PCR, lists solely in-frame clones and lacks some. Here the sample spans tens of thousands of clones, 85% to 95% being singletons. The clonotype was recovered from a human donor in good health. Sequenced sample: naive CD4+ T cells from PBMCs. The subset is: naive CD4+ T cells isolated by negative enrichment.

The CDR3 coding sequence is TGTGCCATCAGTGCCCAGGGACGATTCACAGATACGCAGTATTTT. Its protein is CAISAQGRFTDTQYF. The rearrangement links TRBV10-3 to TRBJ2-3; D tentatively reads TRBD1 or TRBD2 (5 bases each). The CDR3 runs 15 residues. Germline CDR1 is ENHRY and CDR2 is SYGVKD. V shed 4 bases and J shed 2 bases, with 13 bases lying between them.